This T cell receptor beta chain is from a study of cytomegalovirus exposure and HLA in healthy donors. The CDR3 length is 13 residues. The V end lost 7 bases, the J end lost 1 base, and 13 bases lay between the germline ends. The germline gives CDR1 SQVTM, CDR2 ANQGSEA. Clones were sequenced by immunoSEQ multiplex PCR, and TCRdb holds only the in-frame ones, with some missing. The data hold some 110,000 clones, with roughly nine tenths observed a single time. Overall study findings and caveats: Diagnosis of cytomegalovirus status made by the classifier reportedly showed high specificity and sensitivity. As confirmed in vitro, a few CMV-associated chains were specific for CMV antigens. Subsequent analysis revealed that first-cohort TCR clusters tended to co-occur in the 110 or so validation repertoires.

Turning to this clone: Its target is not known.

The V call is TRBV29-1, the J call TRBJ1-2; D might be TRBD1 (6 bases). The material sequenced was PBMCs. The clonotype was recovered from a woman between 18 and 30 years old in good health and CMV-seropositive. The CDR3 DNA follows: TGCAGCGCTCCCGGGACAAGTAACTATGGCTACACCTTC. It encodes CSAPGTSNYGYTF.